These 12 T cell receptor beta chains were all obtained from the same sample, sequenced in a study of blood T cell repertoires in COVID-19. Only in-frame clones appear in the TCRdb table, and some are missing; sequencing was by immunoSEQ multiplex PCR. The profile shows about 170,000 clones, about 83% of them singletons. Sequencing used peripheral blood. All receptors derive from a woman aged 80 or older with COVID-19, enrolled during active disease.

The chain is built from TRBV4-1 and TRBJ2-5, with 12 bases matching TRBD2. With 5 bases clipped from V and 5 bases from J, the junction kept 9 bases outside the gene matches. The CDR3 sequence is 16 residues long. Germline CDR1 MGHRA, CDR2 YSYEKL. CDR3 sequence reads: CASSTRTSGIKETQYF. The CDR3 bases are TGCGCCAGCAGCACCCGGACTAGCGGGATCAAGGAGACCCAGTACTTC.

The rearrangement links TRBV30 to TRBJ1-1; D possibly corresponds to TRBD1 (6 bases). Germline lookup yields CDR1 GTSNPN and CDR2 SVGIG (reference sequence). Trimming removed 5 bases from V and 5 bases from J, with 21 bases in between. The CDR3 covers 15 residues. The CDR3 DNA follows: TGTGCCTGGGGACACAGGGCGCCCTTTCAGACTGAAGCTTTCTTT. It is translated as CAWGHRAPFQTEAFF.

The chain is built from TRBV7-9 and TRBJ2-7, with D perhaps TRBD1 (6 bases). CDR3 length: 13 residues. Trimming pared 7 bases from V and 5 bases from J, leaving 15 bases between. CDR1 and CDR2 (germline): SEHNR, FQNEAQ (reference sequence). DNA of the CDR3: TGTGCCAGCAACCCACAAGGGGGTGACGAGCAGTACTTC. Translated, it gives CASNPQGGDEQYF.

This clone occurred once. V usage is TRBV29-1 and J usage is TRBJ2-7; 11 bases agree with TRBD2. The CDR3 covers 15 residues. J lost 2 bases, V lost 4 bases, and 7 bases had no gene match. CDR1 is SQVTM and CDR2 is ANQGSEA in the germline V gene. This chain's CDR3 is CSVVLAGGSPYEQYF. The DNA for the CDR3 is TGCAGCGTTGTGCTAGCGGGAGGCTCACCCTACGAGCAGTACTTC.

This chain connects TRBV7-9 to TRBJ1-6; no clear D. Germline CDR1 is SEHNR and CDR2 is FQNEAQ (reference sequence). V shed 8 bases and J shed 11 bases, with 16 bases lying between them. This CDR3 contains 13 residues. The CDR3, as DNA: TGTGCCAGCTTACCCCTCACTCATGCACCCCTCCACTTT. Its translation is CASLPLTHAPLHF.

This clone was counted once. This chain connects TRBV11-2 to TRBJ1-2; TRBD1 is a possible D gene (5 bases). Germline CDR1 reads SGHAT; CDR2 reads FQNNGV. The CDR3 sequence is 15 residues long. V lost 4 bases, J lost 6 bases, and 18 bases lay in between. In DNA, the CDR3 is TGTGCCAGCAGCTCCAGTGCATTCTGGGGCCATGGCTACACCTTC. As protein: CASSSSAFWGHGYTF.

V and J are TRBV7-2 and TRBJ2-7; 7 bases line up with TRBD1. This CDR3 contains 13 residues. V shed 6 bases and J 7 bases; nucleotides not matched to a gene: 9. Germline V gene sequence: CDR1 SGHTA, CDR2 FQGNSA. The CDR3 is CASSRGTVGEQYF. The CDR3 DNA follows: TGTGCCAGCAGTAGGGGGACAGTCGGGGAGCAGTACTTC.

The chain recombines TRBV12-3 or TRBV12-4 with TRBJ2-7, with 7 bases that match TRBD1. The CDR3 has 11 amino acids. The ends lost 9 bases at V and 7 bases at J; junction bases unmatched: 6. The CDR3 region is CASTLQGEQYF. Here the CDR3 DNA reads TGTGCCAGTACGTTACAGGGGGAGCAGTACTTC.

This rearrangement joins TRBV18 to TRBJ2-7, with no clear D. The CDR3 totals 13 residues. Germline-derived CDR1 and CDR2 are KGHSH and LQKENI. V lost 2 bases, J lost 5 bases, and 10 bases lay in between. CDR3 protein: CASSPAPLNEQYF. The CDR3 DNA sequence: TGTGCCAGCTCACCAGCCCCCCTAAACGAGCAGTACTTC.

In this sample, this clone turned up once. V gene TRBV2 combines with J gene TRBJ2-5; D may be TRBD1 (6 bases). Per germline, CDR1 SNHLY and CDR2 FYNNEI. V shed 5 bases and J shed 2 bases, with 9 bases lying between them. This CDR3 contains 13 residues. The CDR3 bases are TGTGCCAGCAGTAGGGACACACAAGAGACCCAGTACTTC. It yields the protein CASSRDTQETQYF.

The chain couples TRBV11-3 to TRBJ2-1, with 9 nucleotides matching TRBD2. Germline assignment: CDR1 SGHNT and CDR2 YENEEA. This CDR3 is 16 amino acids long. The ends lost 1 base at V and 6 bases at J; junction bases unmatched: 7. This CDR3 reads CASSLVLAGVGNEQFF. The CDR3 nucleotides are TGTGCCAGCAGCTTAGTTTTAGCGGGAGTGGGCAATGAGCAGTTCTTC. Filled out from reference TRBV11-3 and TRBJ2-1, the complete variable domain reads EAGVVQSPRYKIIEKKQPVAFWCNPISGHNTLYWYLQNLGQGPELLIRYENEEAVDDSQLPKDRFSAERLKGVDSTLKIQPAELGDSAVYLCASSLVLAGVGNEQFFGPGTRLTVL.

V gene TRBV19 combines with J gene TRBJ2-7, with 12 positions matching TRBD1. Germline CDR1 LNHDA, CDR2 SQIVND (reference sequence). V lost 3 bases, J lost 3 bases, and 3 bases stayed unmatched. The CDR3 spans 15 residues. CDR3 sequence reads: CASSIGTGGFYEQYF. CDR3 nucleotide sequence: TGTGCCAGTAGTATCGGGACAGGGGGCTTCTACGAGCAGTACTTC.